Listed here are 22 T cell receptor beta chains from one sample, sequenced in a study of technical replicates of blood from a handful of donors. Profiling relied on immunoSEQ multiplex PCR, and the TCRdb table lists in-frame clones only, not all of them. The profile covers about 93,000 clones, with about 95% appearing a single time and approximately 0.25% taken by the ten largest. Sequencing was done on a sample of T cells isolated from PBMCs. These receptor sequences come from a human donor in good health.

This chain uses TRBV30 with TRBJ1-2, with D unresolved. This CDR3 is 11 amino acids long. Germline values: CDR1 GTSNPN, CDR2 SVGIG (reference sequence). The V and J ends lost 4 bases and 7 bases respectively, with 10 bases between them. The CDR3 spells CAWNWGGGYTF. The CDR3 bases are TGTGCCTGGAATTGGGGAGGTGGCTACACCTTC.

The chain couples TRBV12-5 to TRBJ2-7, with 16 bases lining up with TRBD2. The CDR3 covers 19 residues. The ends lost 0 bases at V and 7 bases at J; junction bases unmatched: 12. The germline V gene encodes CDR1 LGHNT and CDR2 FRNRAP. CDR3 sequence: CASGLVTGTSGGAGKEQYF. The CDR3 DNA reads TGTGCTAGTGGTTTGGTTACCGGGACTAGCGGGGGGGCCGGGAAAGAGCAGTACTTC.

V gene TRBV11-2 combines with J gene TRBJ2-6, with D possibly matching TRBD1 (5 bases). Germline assignment: CDR1 SGHAT and CDR2 FQNNGV. V was clipped by 1 base and J by 0 bases, with 16 bases between them. CDR3 length equals 19 residues. CDR3 in amino acids: CASSLARVGHSSGANVLTF. The DNA of the CDR3 is TGTGCCAGCAGCTTAGCTAGGGTGGGGCACAGCTCTGGGGCCAACGTCCTGACTTTC.

The rearrangement links TRBV28 to TRBJ2-7; TRBD1 agrees at 8 bases. The CDR3 is 15 residues long. Germline CDR1 and CDR2: MDHEN and SYDVKM. The V gene end was trimmed by 5 bases and the J gene end by 7 bases; junction bases not matched to a gene: 13. The CDR3 coding sequence is TGTGCCAGCAGTCTTCATGCAGGGGGCGTCTGGGAGCAGTACTTC. Its protein product is CASSLHAGGVWEQYF.

J is TRBJ2-6 and V is TRBV27; tentatively, D is TRBD1 (5 bases). Deletions cut 8 bases from V and 2 bases from J, with 10 bases between. CDR1 is MNHEY and CDR2 is SMNVEV in the germline V gene (reference sequence). The CDR3 is made up of 14 amino acids. DNA for the CDR3: TGTGCCAGCCGTATAGGGGCTGGGGCCAACGTCCTGACTTTC. Translated: CASRIGAGANVLTF.

The V and J genes are TRBV7-6 and TRBJ1-1; D not certain. Germline V CDR1 and CDR2: SGHVS, FNYEAQ. V was clipped by 1 base and J by 3 bases, with 6 bases between them. This CDR3 is built from 13 residues. DNA of the CDR3: TGTGCCAGCAGCTTAGGGGGAGACACTGAAGCTTTCTTT. This gives the protein CASSLGGDTEAFF. The full variable domain, rest sourced from reference TRBV7-6 and TRBJ1-1, is GAGVSQSPRYKVTKRGQDVALRCDPISGHVSLYWYRQALGQGPEFLTYFNYEAQQDKSGLPNDRFSAERPEGSISTLTIQRTEQRDSAMYRCASSLGGDTEAFFGQGTRLTVV.

The chain carries TRBV2 and TRBJ2-5; 9 nucleotides match TRBD2. CDR1 is SNHLY and CDR2 is FYNNEI in the germline V gene. CDR3 length: 14 residues. The V gene end was trimmed by 6 bases and the J gene end by 4 bases; junction bases not matched to a gene: 6. The CDR3 here is CASRREGPRETQYF. The CDR3 DNA follows: TGTGCCAGCAGGCGGGAGGGCCCCCGAGAGACCCAGTACTTC.

This chain links TRBV28 with TRBJ2-1, with no clear D. The CDR3 covers 12 residues. Germline V gene lookup returns CDR1 MDHEN and CDR2 SYDVKM. Trimming left V 5 bases short and J 5 bases short, with 7 bases between. DNA of the CDR3: TGTGCCAGCAGTCCGTTTGACAATGAGCAGTTCTTC. Encoded protein: CASSPFDNEQFF.

V is TRBV4-1 and J is TRBJ2-3, with TRBD2 matching 8 bases. The CDR3 sequence is 19 residues long. CDR1 is MGHRA and CDR2 is YSYEKL in the germline V gene. V lost 1 base, J lost 1 base, and 13 bases stayed unmatched. CDR3 loop: CASSQGGAASGFRTDTQYF. In DNA form, the CDR3 reads TGCGCCAGCAGCCAAGGGGGGGCGGCTAGCGGGTTTCGCACAGATACGCAGTATTTT.

The rearrangement joins TRBV28 to TRBJ1-2; D remains unclear. V shed 3 bases and J shed 8 bases, with 13 bases lying between them. The CDR3 runs to 13 residues. Germline loops: CDR1 MDHEN, CDR2 SYDVKM. The CDR3 bases are TGTGCCAGCAGTTTGCCGACCCCTAGGGGCTACACCTTC. Translated, it gives CASSLPTPRGYTF.

The gene calls are TRBV28 and TRBJ2-7; TRBD2 is a possible D gene (6 bases). V shed 3 bases and J shed 3 bases, with 15 bases lying between them. Looked up from germline, CDR1 is MDHEN and CDR2 is SYDVKM. The CDR3 length is 15 residues. CDR3 DNA: TGTGCCAGCAGTTTCGGGTTGGAGGGAAACTACGAGCAGTACTTC. Translated, it gives CASSFGLEGNYEQYF.

The chain is built from TRBV14 and TRBJ1-4; 8 nucleotides match TRBD1. CDR1 is SGHDN, CDR2 FVKESK, per germline. With 5 bases clipped from V and 7 bases from J, the junction kept 9 bases outside the gene matches. The CDR3 consists of 15 residues. CDR3 DNA sequence: TGTGCCAGCAGCAAGAGACAGGGGTGGGCTGAAAAACTGTTTTTT. Its translation is CASSKRQGWAEKLFF.

The CDR3 DNA is TGCAGCGTTGGGAGGGACGGCGGCTACACCTTC. Translating gives CSVGRDGGYTF. This chain uses TRBV29-1 with TRBJ1-2; D is possibly TRBD1 (5 bases). The CDR3 is made up of 11 amino acids. V was trimmed by 4 bases and J by 8 bases, leaving 11 bases between them. Germline CDR1 reads SQVTM; CDR2 reads ANQGSEA.

This clone was seen a single time. The chain carries TRBV5-5 and TRBJ1-5, with D possibly being TRBD1 (6 bases). This CDR3 has 15 residues. CDR1 and CDR2 (germline): SGHKS, YYEKEE (reference sequence). V was clipped by 1 base and J by 4 bases, with 12 bases between them. CDR3 DNA sequence: TGTGCCAGCAGCTTGTTGGGGCAGGGGAATCAGCCCCAGCATTTT. Translated: CASSLLGQGNQPQHF.

The chain joins TRBV4-2 to TRBJ1-5; D not resolved. CDR1 and CDR2 (germline): LGHNA, YNFKEQ. Trimming pared 4 bases from V and 1 base from J, leaving 8 bases between. The CDR3 is made up of 14 amino acids. Here the CDR3 reads CASSPGRSNQPQHF. CDR3 DNA: TGTGCCAGCAGCCCTGGGAGGAGCAATCAGCCCCAGCATTTT.

In DNA, the CDR3 is TGTGCCAGCAGTCTTGGGACTAGCGGGGGGCCCGGGGAGCTGTTTTTT. Protein sequence: CASSLGTSGGPGELFF. The chain joins TRBV6-6 to TRBJ2-2; 15 nucleotides line up with TRBD2. Unmatched junction bases numbered 4, after V lost 5 bases and J lost 6 bases. Germline V CDR1 and CDR2: MNHNY, SVGAGI (reference sequence). This CDR3 spans 16 amino acids.

The J gene is TRBJ2-5, the V gene TRBV28, with TRBD2 identical over 7 bases. The junction had 8 bases not matched to a gene; V was cut back by 4 bases and J by 3 bases. The CDR3 runs 15 residues. From germline, CDR1 is MDHEN and CDR2 SYDVKM. The CDR3 loop is CASSWAGEGEETQYF. The CDR3 region has the DNA TGTGCCAGCAGTTGGGCGGGAGAGGGAGAAGAGACCCAGTACTTC.

The J gene is TRBJ1-2, the V gene TRBV7-9; 9 bases map to TRBD1. Germline CDR1 and CDR2: SEHNR and FQNEAQ (reference sequence). V dropped 5 bases and J dropped 4; count of bases not matched to a gene: 11. CDR3 length: 16 amino acids. CDR3 residues: CASSLQLGQGRYGYTF. The CDR3 DNA reads TGTGCCAGCAGCCTCCAACTGGGACAGGGACGCTATGGCTACACCTTC.

This chain connects TRBV27 to TRBJ1-4; 9 bases are shared with TRBD1. V lost 6 bases and J lost 4; bases outside the gene matches: 9. This CDR3 contains 16 residues. Germline V lookup: CDR1 MNHEY, CDR2 SMNVEV (reference sequence). CDR3 DNA sequence: TGTGCCAGCAGAATATTGACAGGGGGGAGTAATGAAAAACTGTTTTTT. Translating it yields CASRILTGGSNEKLFF.

The J gene is TRBJ1-6, the V gene TRBV7-8; D might be TRBD1 (6 bases). Trimming cost V 5 bases and J 8 bases, with 13 bases left between them. The germline V gene encodes CDR1 SGHVS and CDR2 FQNEAQ. The CDR3 contains 14 residues. The CDR3 spells CASSLTGFDSPLHF. CDR3 bases: TGTGCCAGCAGCCTCACAGGGTTCGATTCACCCCTCCACTTT.

This rearrangement joins TRBV20-1 to TRBJ2-1; D unclear. V was trimmed by 0 bases and J by 14 bases, leaving 11 bases between them. The CDR3 is 11 residues long. The germline V gene encodes CDR1 DFQATT and CDR2 SNEGSKA (reference sequence). The CDR3 loop reads CSARDPFLEFF. In DNA, the CDR3 is TGCAGTGCTAGAGATCCCTTCCTCGAGTTCTTC.

This chain joins TRBV6-1 and TRBJ2-1, with a possible D match to TRBD1 (5 bases). V dropped 2 bases and J dropped 15 bases, with 14 bases sitting between them. In germline, CDR1 is MNHNS, CDR2 SASEGT. The CDR3 spans 12 residues. The DNA for the CDR3 is TGTGCCAGCAGTGAACTTCCCCAGGGTTCGTTCTTC. Translating it yields CASSELPQGSFF.